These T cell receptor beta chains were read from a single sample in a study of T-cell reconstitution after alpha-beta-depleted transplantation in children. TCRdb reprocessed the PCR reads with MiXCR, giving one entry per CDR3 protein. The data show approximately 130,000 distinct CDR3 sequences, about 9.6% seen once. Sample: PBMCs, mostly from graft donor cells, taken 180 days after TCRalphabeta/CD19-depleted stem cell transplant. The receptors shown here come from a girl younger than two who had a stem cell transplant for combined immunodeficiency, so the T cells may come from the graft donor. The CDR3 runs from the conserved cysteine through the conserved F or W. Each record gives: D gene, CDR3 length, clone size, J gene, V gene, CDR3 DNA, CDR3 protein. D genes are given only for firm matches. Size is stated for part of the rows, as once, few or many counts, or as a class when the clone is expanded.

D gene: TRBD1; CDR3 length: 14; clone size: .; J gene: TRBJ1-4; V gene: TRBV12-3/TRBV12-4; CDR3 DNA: TGTGCCAGCAGTTCCCGGGACAGGGGCGAAAAACTGTTTTTT; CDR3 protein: CASSSRDRGEKLFF
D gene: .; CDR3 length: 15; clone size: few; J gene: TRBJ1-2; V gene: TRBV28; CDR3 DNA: TGTGCCAGCAGACGATCCGGGGGGCGGTTCAAAGGCTACACCTTC; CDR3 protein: CASRRSGGRFKGYTF
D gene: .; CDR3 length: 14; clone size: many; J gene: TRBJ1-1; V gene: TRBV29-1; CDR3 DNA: TGCAGCGTTGAAGCAGGTACGAGGTACACTGAAGCTTTCTTT; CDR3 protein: CSVEAGTRYTEAFF
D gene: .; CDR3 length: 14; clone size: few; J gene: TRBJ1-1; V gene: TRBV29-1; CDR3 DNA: TGCAGCGCGTTCGATTCGGGATTTCACACTGAAGCTTTCTTT; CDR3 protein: CSAFDSGFHTEAFF
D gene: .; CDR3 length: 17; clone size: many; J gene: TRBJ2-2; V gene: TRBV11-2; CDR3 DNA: TGTGCCAGCAGCTTCCAGTGGGACGCCGTGTTCACCGGGGAGCTGTTTTTT; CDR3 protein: CASSFQWDAVFTGELFF
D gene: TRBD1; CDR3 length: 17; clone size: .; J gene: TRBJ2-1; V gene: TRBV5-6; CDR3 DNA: TGTGCCAGCAGCTCACTTAAAAACAGGGGGCGTTACAATGAGCAGTTCTTC; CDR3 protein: CASSSLKNRGRYNEQFF
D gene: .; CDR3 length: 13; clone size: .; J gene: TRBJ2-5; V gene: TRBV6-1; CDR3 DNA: TGTGCCAGCAGTATAAGGGGAGGAGAGACCCAGTACTTC; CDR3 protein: CASSIRGGETQYF
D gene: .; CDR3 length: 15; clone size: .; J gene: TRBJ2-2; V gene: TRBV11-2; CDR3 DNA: TGTGCCAGCAGCCCAACCCCAGGGTATACCGGGGAGCTGTTTTTT; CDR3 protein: CASSPTPGYTGELFF
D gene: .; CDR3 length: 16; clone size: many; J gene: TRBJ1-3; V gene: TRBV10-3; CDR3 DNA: TGTGCCATCAGTGAGTCGACTTCTTATCCTAAAAGGACCATATATTTT; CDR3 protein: CAISESTSYPKRTIYF
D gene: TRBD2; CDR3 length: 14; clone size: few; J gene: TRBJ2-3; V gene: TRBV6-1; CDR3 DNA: TGTGCCAGCAGAACGGGGGGTCGAACAGATACGCAGTATTTT; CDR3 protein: CASRTGGRTDTQYF
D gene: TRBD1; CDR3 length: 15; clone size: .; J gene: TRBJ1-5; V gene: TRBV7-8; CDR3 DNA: TGTGCCAGCAGCTTCGGGACAGGGGGAAATCAGCCCCAGCATTTT; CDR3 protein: CASSFGTGGNQPQHF
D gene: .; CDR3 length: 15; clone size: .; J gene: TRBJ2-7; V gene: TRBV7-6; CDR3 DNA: TGTGCCAGCAGCCTTGGGTGGGGGGTCACCTACGAGCAGTACTTC; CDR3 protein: CASSLGWGVTYEQYF
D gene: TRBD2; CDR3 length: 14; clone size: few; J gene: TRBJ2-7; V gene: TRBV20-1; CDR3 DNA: TGCAGTGCTAGAACTGGACTAGCGGGACTCGAGCAGTACTTC; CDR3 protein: CSARTGLAGLEQYF
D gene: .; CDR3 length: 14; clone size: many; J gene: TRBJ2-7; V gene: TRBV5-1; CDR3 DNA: TGCGCCAGCAGCTCCGGGACCAAGTCCTACGAGCAGTACTTC; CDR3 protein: CASSSGTKSYEQYF
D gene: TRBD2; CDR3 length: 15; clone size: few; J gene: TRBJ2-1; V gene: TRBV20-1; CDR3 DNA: TGCAGTGCCATACTAGCGGGGGGGTCGTCAGGAGAGCAGTTCTTC; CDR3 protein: CSAILAGGSSGEQFF
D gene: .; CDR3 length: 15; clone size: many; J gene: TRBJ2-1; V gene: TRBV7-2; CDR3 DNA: TGTGCCAGCAGCTTAGAGACCGCCTCCAATGAAAGGCAGTTCTTC; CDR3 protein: CASSLETASNERQFF
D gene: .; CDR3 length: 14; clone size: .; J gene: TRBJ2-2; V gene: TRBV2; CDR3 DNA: TGTGCCAGCCTCCGGGACGTGAACACCGGGGAGCTGTTTTTT; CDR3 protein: CASLRDVNTGELFF
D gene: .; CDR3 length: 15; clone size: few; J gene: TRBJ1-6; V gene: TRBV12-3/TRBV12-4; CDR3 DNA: TGTGCCAGCAGTTTACTTGGCCAGTCCAATTCACCCCTCCACTTT; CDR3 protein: CASSLLGQSNSPLHF
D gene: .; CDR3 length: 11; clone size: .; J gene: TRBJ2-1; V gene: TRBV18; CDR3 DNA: TGTGCCAGCTCACCCTTTTGGGAGCAGTTCTTC; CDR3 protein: CASSPFWEQFF
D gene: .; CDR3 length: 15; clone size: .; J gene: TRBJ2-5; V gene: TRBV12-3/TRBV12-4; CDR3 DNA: TGTGCCAGCAGTTTATACAGGTACCACCACGAGACCAAGTACTTC; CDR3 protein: CASSLYRYHHETKYF
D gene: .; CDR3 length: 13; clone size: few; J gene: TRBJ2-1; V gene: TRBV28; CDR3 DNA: TGTGCCAGCAGTTTGGACTGGGGCAATGAGCAGTTCTTC; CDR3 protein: CASSLDWGNEQFF
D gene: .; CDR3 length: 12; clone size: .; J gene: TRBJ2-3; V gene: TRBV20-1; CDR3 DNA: TGCAGCCCGTACAACCCCCCGGATACGCAGTATTTT; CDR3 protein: CSPYNPPDTQYF
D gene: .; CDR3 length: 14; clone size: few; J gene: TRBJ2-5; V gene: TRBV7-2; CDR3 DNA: TGTGCCAGCAGCCCCGGGAGAATCGGGGAGACCCAGTACTTC; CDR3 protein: CASSPGRIGETQYF
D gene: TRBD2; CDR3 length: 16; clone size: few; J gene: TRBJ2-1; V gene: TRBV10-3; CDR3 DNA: TGTGCCATCAGTGAGCCCGGACTAGCGGGGGGAGATGAGCAGTTCTTC; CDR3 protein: CAISEPGLAGGDEQFF
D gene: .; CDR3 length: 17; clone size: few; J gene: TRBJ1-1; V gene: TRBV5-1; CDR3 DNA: TGCGCCAGCAGCTTGGGTTATTGGGGAGACCTTAACACTGAAGCTTTCTTT; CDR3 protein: CASSLGYWGDLNTEAFF
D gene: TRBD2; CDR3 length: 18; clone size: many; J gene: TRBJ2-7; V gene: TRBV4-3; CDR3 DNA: TGCGCCAGCAGCTTAATGACTAGCGGGGGGGATTCCTACTACGAGCAGTACTTC; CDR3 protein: CASSLMTSGGDSYYEQYF
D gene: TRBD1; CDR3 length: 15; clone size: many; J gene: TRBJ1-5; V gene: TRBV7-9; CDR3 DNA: TGTGCCAGCAGCGCTCTGACAGGGCCCAATCAGCCCCAGCATTTT; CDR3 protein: CASSALTGPNQPQHF
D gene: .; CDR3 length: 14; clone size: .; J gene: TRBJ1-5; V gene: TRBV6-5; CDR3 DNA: TGTGCCAGCAGTTACGGACGGCGGGCGCAGCCCCAGCATTTT; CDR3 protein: CASSYGRRAQPQHF
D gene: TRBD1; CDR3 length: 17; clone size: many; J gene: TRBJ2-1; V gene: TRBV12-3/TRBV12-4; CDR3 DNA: TGTGCCAGCAGTTTAAGAGTATGGGACAGGGTATTTCGTGAGCAGTTCTTC; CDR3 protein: CASSLRVWDRVFREQFF
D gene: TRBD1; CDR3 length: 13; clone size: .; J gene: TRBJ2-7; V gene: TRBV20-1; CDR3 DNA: TGCAGTGCTAGTCCAGGGGGCGTCTACGAGCAGTACTTC; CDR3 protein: CSASPGGVYEQYF